This entry describes one T cell receptor beta chain. It has no known antigen specificity. Base qualities are not recorded, but no much larger clone differs from it by a single base. In light of the paper, this sample's time point label describes: baseline before first vaccination. Vaccinee samples came from UK trials COV001 and COV002, including a single-blind randomized controlled phase 2/3 trial of AZD1222 (ChAdOx1 nCoV-19) in healthy adults. Trial participant PBMC samples were collected at day 0 and day 28 after the second dose for TCRbeta chain sequencing. Spanning cysteine to phenylalanine, the CDR3 consists of 15 amino acids. Just the 45-base CDR3 DNA is kept, in frame starting at base 1. Ends trimmed: V by 4 bases, J by 5 bases; bases unmatched to a gene: 6. As encoded in the germline V gene, CDR1 is SGHRS while CDR2 is YFSETQ. The CDR3 regions of human TCRbeta chains were analyzed by immunosequencing. The authors' analysis ran thus. TCRs in the repertoires were matched against a reference library of SARS-CoV-2-specific TCRs that had been generated with the MIRA antigen-specificity platform. Breadth was defined as the fraction of unique TCRs that were SARS-CoV-2-associated, and depth was defined as the fraction of total T cells that were SARS-CoV-2-associated. Using the MIRA data, each spike-specific TCR was mapped to the spike region that the TCR reacts to and placed in a CD4 or CD8 class. Log10-transformed breadth and depth values were compared by one-way ANOVA with Sidak's multiple comparisons tests. Held by TCRdb, this immuneACCESS table contains in-frame sequences only and omits some clones. Under half of the omission traces to an unresolved V gene where checked; the cause of the rest is unknown. The V and J calls and clone size come from that table; D and trimming were worked out from the DNA. This sample lists approximately 110,000 clones; more than 75% were detected once. Of the sample, over 8% falls within the top ten clones.

The data were taken from a study of T cell responses to AZD1222 COVID-19 vaccine (dated by TCRdb to about 2021). Study-wide context: AZD1222 recipients whose second dose came at about 4 weeks and those whose second dose came at about 12 weeks were combined into one group, since spike-specific TCR depth and breadth did not differ between the two schedules. TCR sequencing was performed for roughly 240 trial participants, of whom about 200 were given two doses of AZD1222 and approximately 25 were given two doses of MenACWY control vaccine. Trial participants were enrolled into age subgroups of 18-55, 56-69 and 70-plus years, which contained roughly 140, 27 and 60 TCR-sequenced participants, respectively. On the study overall, not on this receptor specifically: Spike-specific TCR breadth and depth rose significantly after two AZD1222 doses compared with day 0 and with MenACWY recipients. Because no day 14 peak-response samples were available, repertoires were characterized only after the peak T cell response. Vaccine-associated CD4 TCRs spanned the whole spike protein, with dominant responses in regions 160-218 and 743-854. The 56-69-year group was small, and its depth increase did not reach significance, likely because of low power. Participants were mostly white British, with more females than males. The authors suggested clonal diversity may have been underestimated. Conclusions about previously exposed vaccinees were limited because only six or seven AZD1222 recipients were SARS-CoV-2 seropositive at baseline. Epitopes outside the regions mutated in the B.1.351 and B.1.1.7 variants were reportedly recognized by nearly half of the unique spike-specific TCRs.

The rearranged chain carries TRBV5-1 and TRBJ2-5; 12 middle bases align to TRBD2. This sequence originates from an adult in good health. The source material was peripheral blood, sampled on day 0 of AZD1222 vaccination. Read as DNA, the sequence is TGCGCCAGCAGCAGACTAGCGGGAGTGGGGGAGACCCAGTACTTC. Translated, it gives CASSRLAGVGETQYF.